This T cell receptor beta chain was retrieved from a study of CXCR3-negative and CXCR3-positive naive CD8 T cells (dated by TCRdb to the late 2010s). For the study in its entirety: In total, 130 million to 150 million TRB reads were obtained, or roughly 1.5 +/- 0.3 million reads per library. Diversity and physicochemical repertoire analyses covered around 10 donors pooled from two independent experiments. TRBV-TRBJ cluster analysis included naive subsets from five or six donors and memory cells from 3 donors. Findings and caveats that apply to the study as a whole: Compared with CXCR3-negative naive cells, CXCR3-positive naive cells had TRB CDR3s with higher hydrophobicity (lower Kidera factor 4), lower energy, and higher strength and volume indices. CXCR3 expression partially decreased after cryopreservation, so most assays used freshly isolated PBMCs. Both naive subsets had comparably high repertoire diversity, while memory CD8+ T cells had much lower repertoire diversity. Similar TRBV-TRBJ usage was shown by naive CXCR3-negative and CXCR3-positive cells from the same donor, whereas distinct patterns were shown by memory cells. Because surface CD5, which has been linked to self-reactivity in mice, was comparable between naive subsets, TCR interaction strength was also inferred from TRB CDR3 physicochemical properties.

For this clonotype: What antigen it recognizes has not been identified.

The CDR1 and CDR2 encoded by the germline V gene (reference sequence) are DFQATT and SNEGSKA. The CDR3 has 14 amino acids, counting the end cysteine and phenylalanine. The record lacks a DNA sequence. Each CD8+ T cell subset was flow-sorted in triplicate, and 300,000 cells per subset were placed directly into RLT lysis buffer. Naive CD8+ T cells were defined stringently as CD45RO-CCR7+CD27+CD95- to exclude memory contaminants. Using standard density gradient centrifugation, peripheral blood mononuclear cells were isolated from buffy coats. A FACSAria III was used to flow-sort naive CD8+ T cells into CXCR3-negative and CXCR3-positive populations. An RNeasy Mini Kit was used to extract total RNA from the sorted cells. These reads were obtained on a NextSeq 550. The Human TCR Profiling Kit (MiLaboratory) was used to make UMI-labeled 5' RACE TRB cDNA libraries. cDNA synthesis used the entire amount of extracted RNA, and PCR amplification then used the entire amount of cDNA produced. Libraries were prepared in parallel using an identical number of PCR cycles. For the original study's pipeline: About 54,000 +/- 9,700 unique UMI-labeled TRB cDNA molecules per library were extracted with MIGEC and MiXCR, with at least two reads per UMI required. Each library averaged roughly 40,000 +/- 10,000 functional in-frame TRB CDR3 nucleotide clonotypes without stop codons. After downsampling to 5000 UMI-labeled TRB molecules per sample, diversity metrics, including normalized Shannon-Wiener and Chao1, were computed in VDJtools. VDJtools computed clonotype-size-weighted physicochemical properties of the central five CDR3 residues: interaction energy, strength, volume and Kidera factor 4. After the reads were reprocessed by TCRdb, one entry was made per CDR3 protein sequence, with no DNA. The V and J calls were not made by the authors but by TCRdb's processing. The sample's table lists a count of some 140,000 distinct CDR3 sequences. The leading ten clones occupy less than 0.55% of the sample.

This TCR was sampled from a human donor in good health. Some clones in this sample may be carry-over from other donors' samples. This chain joins TRBV20-1 to TRBJ2-7; TCRdb designates TRBD2, a call that cannot be tested without DNA. The material sequenced was naive CXCR3+ CD8+ T cells from blood. The cell subset or site label here, explained by the study, means: CD45RO-CCR7+CD27+CD95- naive CD8+ T cells expressing CXCR3 (TNR3+). The CDR3 region: CSAMRGLANYEQYF.